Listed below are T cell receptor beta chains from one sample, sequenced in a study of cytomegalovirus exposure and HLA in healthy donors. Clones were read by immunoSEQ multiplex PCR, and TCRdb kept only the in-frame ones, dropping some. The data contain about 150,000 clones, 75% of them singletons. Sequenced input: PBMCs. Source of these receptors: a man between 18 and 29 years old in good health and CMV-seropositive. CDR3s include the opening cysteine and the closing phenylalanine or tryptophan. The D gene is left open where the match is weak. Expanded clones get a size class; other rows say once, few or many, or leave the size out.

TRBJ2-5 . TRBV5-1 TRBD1 CASSLGGGETQYF TGCGCCAGCAGCTTGGGAGGGGGCGAGACCCAGTACTTC
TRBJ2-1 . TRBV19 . CASSIPQRNYEQFF TGTGCCAGTAGTATTCCCCAGCGGAACTATGAGCAGTTCTTC
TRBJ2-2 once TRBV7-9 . CASSWGVVQARTGELFF TGTGCCAGCAGCTGGGGGGTGGTTCAGGCGCGCACCGGGGAGCTGTTTTTT
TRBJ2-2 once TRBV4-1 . CASSQMRRDTGELFF TGCGCCAGCAGCCAAATGCGGCGGGACACCGGGGAGCTGTTTTTT
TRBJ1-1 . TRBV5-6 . CASSLMSMNTEAFF TGTGCCAGCAGCCTAATGTCAATGAACACTGAAGCTTTCTTT
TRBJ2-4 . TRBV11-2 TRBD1 CASSPNRGQRNIQYF TGTGCCAGCAGCCCCAACAGGGGGCAGAGAAACATTCAGTACTTC
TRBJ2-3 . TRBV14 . CASSPPQGLGDTQYF TGTGCCAGCAGCCCACCCCAGGGTTTAGGCGATACGCAGTATTTT
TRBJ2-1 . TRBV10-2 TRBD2 CASSLAGDNEQFF TGCGCCAGCAGTCTAGCGGGGGACAATGAGCAGTTCTTC
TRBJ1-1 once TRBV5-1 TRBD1 CASSLEQGVNTEAFF TGCGCCAGCAGCTTGGAACAGGGGGTAAACACTGAAGCTTTCTTT
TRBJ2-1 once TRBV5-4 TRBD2 CASEPGGGRYNEQFF TGTGCCAGCGAACCGGGCGGCGGGAGATACAATGAGCAGTTCTTC
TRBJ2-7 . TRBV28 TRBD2 CASMRLAAPYEQYF TGTGCCAGTATGAGACTAGCGGCGCCCTACGAGCAGTACTTC
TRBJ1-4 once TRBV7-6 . CASSHGARTNEKLFF TGTGCCAGCAGCCATGGGGCACGTACTAATGAAAAACTGTTTTTT
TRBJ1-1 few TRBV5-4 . CATNEGHGRTEAFF TGTGCCACTAATGAGGGCCATGGGCGCACTGAAGCTTTCTTT
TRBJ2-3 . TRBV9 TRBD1 CASSAAPGQGALDTQYF TGTGCCAGCAGCGCGGCCCCGGGACAGGGGGCCCTAGATACGCAGTATTTT
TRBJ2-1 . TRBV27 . CASSLTATYNEQFF TGTGCCAGCAGTTTAACAGCCACCTACAATGAGCAGTTCTTC
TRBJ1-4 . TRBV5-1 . CASSGGATNEKLFF TGCGCCAGCAGCGGCGGGGCCACTAATGAAAAACTGTTTTTT
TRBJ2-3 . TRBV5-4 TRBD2 CASSLSGGQTDTQYF TGTGCCAGCAGCTTGAGCGGGGGGCAGACAGATACGCAGTATTTT
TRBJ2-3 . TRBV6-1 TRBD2 CASSEDVRAGATDTQYF TGTGCCAGCAGTGAAGATGTGAGAGCGGGGGCCACAGATACGCAGTATTTT
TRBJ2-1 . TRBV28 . CASSSFNEQFF TGTGCCAGCAGTTCCTTCAATGAGCAGTTCTTC
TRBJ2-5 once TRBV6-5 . CASSISASGTQYF TGTGCCAGCAGTATTAGCGCGTCCGGGACCCAGTACTTC
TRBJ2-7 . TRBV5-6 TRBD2 CASSLVLAGAYEQYF TGTGCCAGCAGCTTGGTACTAGCGGGAGCCTACGAGCAGTACTTC
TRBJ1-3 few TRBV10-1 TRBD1 CASSLDRTGNTIYF TGCGCCAGCAGTCTGGACAGGACTGGAAACACCATATATTTT
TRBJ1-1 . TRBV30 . CAWSVHQNTEAFF TGTGCCTGGAGTGTACATCAGAACACTGAAGCTTTCTTT
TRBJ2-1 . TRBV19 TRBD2 CASSKGTTGGNEQFF TGTGCCAGTAGTAAAGGGACGACGGGGGGAAATGAGCAGTTCTTC
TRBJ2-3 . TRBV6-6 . CASSYLQGATDTQYF TGTGCCAGCAGTTACCTACAGGGAGCCACAGATACGCAGTATTTT
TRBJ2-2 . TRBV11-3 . CASSPRGTQNTGELFF TGTGCCAGCAGCCCCAGGGGCACCCAAAACACCGGGGAGCTGTTTTTT
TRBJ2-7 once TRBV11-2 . CASSSGIVASEEQYF TGTGCCAGCAGTTCGGGGATAGTAGCGTCGGAAGAGCAGTACTTC